One sample yielded the 17 T cell receptor beta chains listed below, sequenced in a study of cytomegalovirus exposure and HLA in healthy donors. In the PCR, 60 Vbeta and 13 Jbeta primers were used. The protocol was immunoSEQ multiplex PCR, while the TCRdb copy is restricted to in-frame clones and leaves out a portion. There are 60,000 to 70,000 clones in the sample; approximately 64% occur only once, and around 17% lies in the top ten. Input material: PBMCs. Receptors were obtained from a man aged 35 to 55 in good health and CMV-seropositive.

The gene calls are TRBV30 and TRBJ2-3; TRBD1 is a possible D gene (6 bases). The germline gives CDR1 GTSNPN, CDR2 SVGIG (reference sequence). The CDR3 loop spans 12 amino acids. The V end was cut by 1 base, the J end by 7 bases, with 9 bases between. CDR3 sequence: CAWSGTDYTQYF. DNA of the CDR3: TGTGCCTGGAGTGGGACAGACTATACGCAGTATTTT.

The V call is TRBV20-1, the J call TRBJ2-7; no definite D call. The CDR3 is made up of 11 amino acids. The V and J ends lost 3 bases and 4 bases respectively, with 7 bases between them. Germline V lookup: CDR1 DFQATT, CDR2 SNEGSKA (reference sequence). The CDR3 loop is CSASSPYEQYF. The CDR3 bases are TGCAGTGCTAGTTCCCCATACGAGCAGTACTTC.

The rearrangement links TRBV5-6 to TRBJ2-3; maybe TRBD2 (7 bases). Per the germline V gene, CDR1 is SGHDT and CDR2 is YYEEEE. V was trimmed by 3 bases and J by 1 base, leaving 21 bases between them. The CDR3 covers 18 residues. The DNA for the CDR3 is TGTGCCAGCAGCTACTACACTGGACGGGGGGCCCGCACAGATACGCAGTATTTT. This codes for CASSYYTGRGARTDTQYF. The entire variable domain, with the rest obtained from reference TRBV5-6 and TRBJ2-3, is as follows: DAGVTQSPTHLIKTRGQQVTLRCSPKSGHDTVSWYQQALGQGPQFIFQYYEEEERQRGNFPDRFSGHQFPNYSSELNVNALLLGDSALYLCASSYYTGRGARTDTQYFGPGTRLTVL.

The rearrangement uses TRBV19 and TRBJ2-5, with 11 positions matching TRBD2. V shed 1 base, J shed 5 bases, and the junction held 6 bases outside the gene matches. Looked up from germline, CDR1 is LNHDA and CDR2 is SQIVND (reference sequence). The CDR3 has 16 amino acids. CDR3 residues: CASSIGGSGGAETQYF. CDR3 in DNA: TGTGCCAGTAGTATAGGTGGTAGCGGGGGGGCGGAGACCCAGTACTTC.

The J gene is TRBJ2-3, the V gene TRBV18, with TRBD1 matching 7 bases. The V and J ends lost 1 base and 2 bases, in that order; junction bases with no gene match: 3. Germline CDR1 and CDR2: KGHSH and LQKENI. The CDR3 is 15 amino acids. Written as DNA, the CDR3 is TGTGCCAGCTCACCACAGGGACAGAACACAGATACGCAGTATTTT. Protein: CASSPQGQNTDTQYF.

The chain links TRBV6-1 to TRBJ2-3; a weak D match, TRBD2 (6 bases). The CDR3 length is 15 residues. CDR1 is MNHNS and CDR2 is SASEGT in the germline V gene. V was shortened by 5 bases and J by 1 base, with 13 bases between the two germline ends. CDR3 amino acids: CASSTSTGRTDTQYF. The DNA of the CDR3 is TGTGCCAGCAGTACTAGCACGGGACGCACAGATACGCAGTATTTT.

V is TRBV5-1 and J is TRBJ1-1; D not certain. The CDR3 has 14 residues. Germline V CDR1 and CDR2: SGHRS, YFSETQ. The V gene lost 4 bases and the J gene lost 3 bases, with 13 bases spanning the gap. For the CDR3, the DNA is TGCGCCAGCAGCCCAAACCCAGGATACACTGAAGCTTTCTTT. Its translation: CASSPNPGYTEAFF.

The chain links TRBV18 to TRBJ1-1; D ambiguous. The length of the CDR3 is 15 residues. V was clipped by 3 bases and J by 10 bases, with 21 bases between them. CDR1 is KGHSH, CDR2 LQKENI, per germline. The CDR3 DNA is TGTGCCAGCTCACCCAATTCCGGGAGACAATCCTTAGCTTTCTTT. Protein sequence: CASSPNSGRQSLAFF. The whole variable domain, filled in from reference TRBV18 and TRBJ1-1, reads NAGVMQNPRHLVRRRGQEARLRCSPMKGHSHVYWYRQLPEEGLKFMVYLQKENIIDESGMPKERFSAEFPKEGPSILRIQQVVRGDSAAYFCASSPNSGRQSLAFFGQGTRLTVV.

The gene calls are TRBV6-5 and TRBJ1-1, with TRBD1 matching 9 bases. Unmatched junction bases numbered 7, after V lost 7 bases and J lost 1 base. CDR3 length: 15 amino acids. The germline V gene encodes CDR1 MNHEY and CDR2 SVGAGI. CDR3 sequence reads: CASTYAGQGNTEAFF. As DNA, the CDR3 is TGTGCCAGCACATACGCGGGACAGGGGAACACTGAAGCTTTCTTT.

V usage is TRBV5-6 and J usage is TRBJ1-2, with D uncertain. This CDR3 contains 13 residues. V dropped 2 bases and J dropped 7 bases, with 12 bases sitting between them. CDR1 and CDR2 (germline): SGHDT, YYEEEE. Here the CDR3 reads CASSFGVSGGYTF. The CDR3 DNA reads TGTGCCAGCAGCTTCGGGGTATCGGGTGGCTACACCTTC.

This clone has a single count. The V and J genes are TRBV6-1 and TRBJ2-7; 12 bases fit TRBD1. CDR3 length: 16 amino acids. CDR1 and CDR2 from the germline V gene are MNHNS and SASEGT. V trimming: 4 bases; J trimming: 0 bases; junction bases outside the gene matches: 4. For the CDR3, the DNA is TGTGCCAGCAGTGGGGGGACAGGGGGCTACTCCTACGAGCAGTACTTC. Translated: CASSGGTGGYSYEQYF.

The CDR3 spells CASLQASGNTIYF. The CDR3 DNA reads TGTGCCAGCCTACAGGCCTCTGGAAACACCATATATTTT. This chain links TRBV6-5 with TRBJ1-3; a weak D match, TRBD1 (5 bases). V lost 8 bases to trimming and J lost 0 bases, with 8 bases between them. The CDR3 is 13 amino acids. CDR1 MNHEY and CDR2 SVGAGI come from the germline V gene.

This clone was picked up a small number of times. The rearrangement links TRBV14 to TRBJ1-1, with 8 bases fitting TRBD1. There are 15 residues in the CDR3. From germline, CDR1 is SGHDN and CDR2 FVKESK. Trimming cost V 1 base and J 5 bases; bases outside gene matches: 6. CDR3 residues: CASSQALTGGTEAFF. Here the CDR3 DNA reads TGTGCCAGCAGCCAAGCTCTTACAGGGGGGACTGAAGCTTTCTTT.

This clone has only a few counts. A far larger clone is only one base removed, so a read error is likely. At the DNA level, this CDR3 is encoded by other sequences in the same sample as well. This chain connects TRBV5-1 to TRBJ1-2; D possibly corresponds to TRBD1 (6 bases). V lost 3 bases and J 4 bases, leaving 13 bases between the germline ends. The germline V gene has CDR1 SGHRS and CDR2 YFSETQ. The CDR3 covers 14 residues. The CDR3 nucleotides are TGCGCCAGCAGCTCCGGGGGGGGCCTCTATGGCTACACCTTC. Residues: CASSSGGGLYGYTF.

V usage is TRBV16 and J usage is TRBJ2-7; TRBD2 might be the D (5 bases). This CDR3 is 18 amino acids long. V was clipped by 2 bases and J by 7 bases, with 27 bases between them. Germline CDR1 is KGHSY and CDR2 is FQNENV. Written as DNA, the CDR3 is TGTGCCAGCAGCCAAGTGAGGGCGGCCCCCGGAGCAGTGGGGGAGCAGTACTTC. It specifies CASSQVRAAPGAVGEQYF.

The genes are TRBV7-2 and TRBJ1-2, with 7 bases lining up with TRBD1. The CDR3 totals 13 residues. V lost 6 bases to trimming and J lost 8 bases; unmatched junction nucleotides: 9. Per germline, CDR1 SGHTA and CDR2 FQGNSA. The CDR3 spells CASSPDRDRGYTF. Here the CDR3 DNA reads TGTGCCAGCAGTCCAGACAGGGACCGAGGCTACACCTTC.

This chain joins TRBV6-4 and TRBJ2-7; 14 bases agree with TRBD2. This CDR3 spans 18 amino acids. Germline-derived CDR1 and CDR2 are MRHNA and SNTAGT. Losses at the gene ends were 6 bases for V and 1 base for J; bases not matched to a gene: 11. CDR3 loop: CASSIAGLAGGRSYEQYF. The CDR3, as DNA: TGTGCCAGCAGCATAGCTGGACTAGCGGGAGGTCGATCCTACGAGCAGTACTTC.